A single sample is the source of the 21 T cell receptor beta chains below, sequenced in a study of T-cell reconstitution after alpha-beta-depleted transplantation in children. For TCRbeta, the library was prepared with unique molecular identifiers. TCRdb fed the PCR reads into MiXCR, producing one record per CDR3 protein. The repertoire holds 600,000 to 700,000 distinct CDR3 sequences, approximately 14% seen once, with around 0.8% in the top ten. The sequencing here drew on PBMCs, taken before TCRalphabeta/CD19-depleted stem cell transplant. The receptors stem from a girl aged 2-10 years with congenital amegakaryocytic thrombocytopenia, due to receive a stem cell transplant.

The chain employs TRBV7-9 and TRBJ2-7; 7 bases map to TRBD1. Germline V lookup: CDR1 SEHNR, CDR2 FQNEAQ (reference sequence). The V segment lost 3 bases and the J segment 2 bases; nucleotides outside the gene matches: 4. The CDR3 runs to 14 residues. The CDR3 DNA reads as TGTGCCAGCAGCTTTACAGGGGATGCCTACGAGCAGTACTTC. It yields the protein CASSFTGDAYEQYF.

This chain joins TRBV12-3 or TRBV12-4 and TRBJ1-1; 10 bases agree with TRBD1. The CDR3 extends over 15 amino acids. Trimming cost V 5 bases and J 5 bases; bases outside gene matches: 8. CDR3 DNA sequence: TGTGCCAGCAGTCCGGGACAGGGGTTTTGGACTGAAGCTTTCTTT. It codes for CASSPGQGFWTEAFF.

This clonotype was observed many times. The V and J genes are TRBV20-1 and TRBJ2-3; TRBD2 is a possible D gene (5 bases). The V gene's germline CDR1 is DFQATT and CDR2 SNEGSKA (reference sequence). V was shortened by 0 bases and J by 3 bases, with 7 bases between the two germline ends. This CDR3 spans 13 amino acids. The CDR3 protein is CSAREGATDTQYF. CDR3 nucleotide sequence: TGCAGTGCTAGAGAGGGAGCGACAGATACGCAGTATTTT.

This clonotype was detected only a few times. The chain links TRBV29-1 to TRBJ2-2; D ambiguous. This CDR3 is 14 amino acids long. Between the trimmed V and J ends, which lost 3 bases and 3 bases, there was a span of 11 bases. Germline V CDR1 and CDR2: SQVTM, ANQGSEA. DNA for the CDR3: TGCAGCGTTGACGACAACGGATACACCGGGGAGCTGTTTTTT. This gives the protein CSVDDNGYTGELFF.

V is TRBV7-8 and J is TRBJ2-7, with unresolved D. The CDR3 is 14 residues long. The V end lost 5 bases, the J end lost 2 bases, and 13 bases lay between the germline ends. The germline V gene has CDR1 SGHVS and CDR2 FQNEAQ. The CDR3 DNA reads as TGTGCCAGCAGCCCCAGTAGGGCCCCCTACGAGCAGTACTTC. This sequence encodes CASSPSRAPYEQYF.

The rearrangement uses TRBV20-1 and TRBJ2-1; TRBD2 matches at 10 bases. The CDR3 sequence is 14 residues long. The V gene end was trimmed by 3 bases and the J gene end by 3 bases; junction bases not matched to a gene: 2. The germline V gene encodes CDR1 DFQATT and CDR2 SNEGSKA (reference sequence). CDR3 in amino acids: CSARSGGVYNEQFF. In nucleotides, the CDR3 is TGCAGTGCTAGGAGCGGGGGGGTCTACAATGAGCAGTTCTTC.

The genes are TRBV20-1 and TRBJ2-3; 15 nucleotides align to TRBD2. The germline CDR1 and CDR2 sequences are DFQATT and SNEGSKA (reference sequence). The CDR3 length is 13 residues. V dropped 6 bases and J dropped 6; count of bases not matched to a gene: 1. The CDR3 sequence: CSAGTSGRDTQYF. CDR3 bases: TGCAGTGCCGGGACTAGCGGGAGGGATACGCAGTATTTT.

This clonotype has just a few counts. The chain uses TRBV20-1 and TRBJ2-3; no definite D call. CDR1 DFQATT and CDR2 SNEGSKA come from the germline V gene (reference sequence). The CDR3 has 16 amino acids. The ends were cut back, 0 bases at V and 1 base at J, with 14 bases in the middle. CDR3 sequence: CSARESVAVGTDTQYF. The DNA of the CDR3 is TGCAGTGCTAGAGAAAGTGTAGCTGTTGGCACAGATACGCAGTATTTT.

This clonotype was counted between two and nine times. The chain couples TRBV21-1 to TRBJ2-3; TRBD1, the D gene given by the table, was not confirmed from the DNA. TRBV21-1 is noted as a pseudogene. The CDR3 runs 16 residues. The CDR3 region has the DNA TGTGCCAGCAGCAAAGCGGGAACAGGGGGGCCAGATACGCAGTATTTT. This sequence encodes CASSKAGTGGPDTQYF.

This clonotype came up many times. This chain links TRBV9 with TRBJ2-3, with 13 bases that match TRBD2. V gave up 3 bases and J gave up 3 bases; unmatched junction bases: 7. In germline, CDR1 is SGDLS, CDR2 YYNGEE. CDR3 length equals 17 residues. DNA for the CDR3: TGTGCCAGCAGCGCCCCAACTAGCGGGAGGGGAACAGATACGCAGTATTTT. Protein sequence: CASSAPTSGRGTDTQYF.

This clonotype was picked up a small number of times. The V and J genes are TRBV29-1 and TRBJ2-3, with D possibly being TRBD2 (5 bases). Trimming stripped 4 bases from V and 4 bases from J, with 15 bases between. Germline V lookup: CDR1 SQVTM, CDR2 ANQGSEA. The CDR3 loop spans 14 amino acids. For the CDR3, the DNA is TGCAGCGTTGCCGTGGCGGGTAGGGCAGATACGCAGTATTTT. Its protein product is CSVAVAGRADTQYF.

This clonotype was observed many times. The gene calls are TRBV25-1 and TRBJ1-2; D is unclear. This CDR3 region has 15 residues. Per germline, CDR1 MGHDK and CDR2 SYGVNS. Trimming left V 4 bases short and J 4 bases short, with 16 bases between. The CDR3 sequence is CASSGWAFDAYGYTF. DNA of the CDR3: TGTGCCAGCAGTGGATGGGCCTTCGACGCCTATGGCTACACCTTC.

This clonotype was counted at least ten times. A read error may produce the germline difference seen at one junction end. The V and J genes are TRBV5-1 and TRBJ1-5; D is ambiguous. The CDR3 totals 14 residues. In germline, CDR1 is SGHRS, CDR2 YFSETQ. This CDR3 reads CASSLGGSNQPQHF. The DNA for the CDR3 is TGTGCCAGCAGCTTAGGAGGAAGCAATCAGCCCCAGCATTTT.

This clonotype showed up just a few times. The genes are TRBV15 and TRBJ1-5; D remains ambiguous. V dropped 1 base and J dropped 7 bases, with 17 bases sitting between them. From germline, CDR1 is LNHNV and CDR2 YYDKDF (reference sequence). The CDR3 length is 16 residues. The CDR3 coding sequence is TGTGCCACCAGCAGAGCCCTAGTCTGGGAAGGCCAGCCCCAGCATTTT. This gives the protein CATSRALVWEGQPQHF.

In this sample, this clonotype turned up a few times. V usage is TRBV30 and J usage is TRBJ2-4, with D perhaps matching TRBD1 (6 bases). CDR3 size: 13 residues. The germline CDR1 and CDR2 sequences are GTSNPN and SVGIG (reference sequence). With 0 bases removed from V and 9 bases from J, the gap between germline ends came to 12 bases. CDR3 sequence reads: CAWSVQGIGIQYF. The CDR3, as DNA: TGTGCCTGGAGTGTTCAGGGGATCGGCATTCAGTACTTC.

This rearrangement joins TRBV11-2 to TRBJ2-1, with 8 nucleotides matching TRBD2. This CDR3 region has 16 residues. CDR1 is SGHAT and CDR2 is FQNNGV in the germline V gene. Trimming took 0 bases from V and 8 from J; bases not matched to a gene: 9. This CDR3 is CASSLEPGLDFYEQFF. The CDR3 nucleotides read TGTGCCAGCAGCTTAGAGCCGGGACTAGACTTCTATGAGCAGTTCTTC.

The V and J genes are TRBV18 and TRBJ2-7, with D unresolved. The CDR3 sequence is 13 residues long. The V end lost 4 bases, the J end lost 4 bases, and 11 bases lay between the germline ends. From germline, CDR1 is KGHSH and CDR2 LQKENI. The CDR3, as DNA: TGTGCCAGCTCACTTCGGGTAGGATACGAGCAGTACTTC. Its protein is CASSLRVGYEQYF.

This clonotype was counted only a few times. The J gene is TRBJ2-7, the V gene TRBV9; 9 bases match TRBD1. The CDR3 consists of 15 residues. After removal of 4 bases from V and 3 bases from J, the junction contained 8 bases not matched to a gene. Germline lookup yields CDR1 SGDLS and CDR2 YYNGEE. In nucleotides, the CDR3 is TGTGCCAGCAGCACCCACGGGACAGGGAACTACGAGCAGTACTTC. The encoded protein is CASSTHGTGNYEQYF.

This chain uses TRBV4-1 with TRBJ2-7; TRBD2 matches 9 bases. The V segment lost 3 bases and the J segment 1 base; nucleotides outside the gene matches: 1. The CDR3 length is 14 residues. Germline values: CDR1 MGHRA, CDR2 YSYEKL. The CDR3 sequence: CASSQLAGSYEQYF. The CDR3 nucleotides are TGCGCCAGCAGCCAGCTAGCGGGGTCCTACGAGCAGTACTTC.

This clonotype was detected ten times or more. The V call is TRBV7-2, the J call TRBJ2-3; D remains ambiguous. The CDR3 loop spans 14 amino acids. The V end was cut by 5 bases, the J end by 6 bases, with 15 bases between. Germline-derived CDR1 and CDR2 are SGHTA and FQGNSA. CDR3 nucleotide sequence: TGTGCCAGCAGCCGGCGACAACTTCGGGATACGCAGTATTTT. It is translated as CASSRRQLRDTQYF.

This clonotype was seen at least ten times. The V and J genes are TRBV7-9 and TRBJ1-1, with D possibly matching TRBD1 (5 bases). The CDR3 covers 15 residues. Between the trimmed V and J ends, which lost 1 base and 4 bases, there was a span of 13 bases. Germline V gives CDR1 SEHNR, CDR2 FQNEAQ (reference sequence). DNA of the CDR3: TGTGCCAGCAGCTTAGGGCACCCGGGGGGCACTGAAGCTTTCTTT. Protein: CASSLGHPGGTEAFF.